The rows below give T cell receptor beta chains drawn from one sample of a study of control samples from healthy donors and cancer patients. The method was immunoSEQ multiplex PCR; TCRdb's version includes in-frame clones alone and lacks a portion of them. This table has about 120,000 clones, about 86% appearing once. The sample was blood. These receptors were collected from a man aged 25-40 years in good health. Both conserved end residues are part of each CDR3. D genes are given only for firm matches. Rows give clone size only sometimes, using once, few, many, or a class for an expanded clone.

j_gene | d_gene | abundance | v_gene | CDR3aa | CDR3nt
TRBJ2-3 | - | once | TRBV7-7 | CASSLDGTDTQYF | TGTGCCAGCAGCTTAGATGGGACAGATACGCAGTATTTT
TRBJ1-6 | - | - | TRBV6-5 | CASGGQYNSPLHF | TGTGCCAGCGGCGGACAGTATAATTCACCCCTCCACTTT
TRBJ2-7 | - | once | TRBV7-2 | CASSLQGVSYEQYF | TGTGCCAGCAGCTTACAGGGAGTCTCCTACGAGCAGTACTTC
TRBJ1-2 | TRBD1 | - | TRBV27 | CASRGQTYGYTF | TGTGCCAGCAGGGGACAGACCTATGGCTACACCTTC
TRBJ2-2 | - | few | TRBV25-1 | CASNRAGGTGELFF | TGTGCCAGCAACCGGGCCGGTGGGACCGGGGAGCTGTTTTTT
TRBJ1-5 | TRBD1 | - | TRBV28 | CASSLDRAGSNQPQHF | TGTGCCAGCAGCCTCGACAGGGCGGGAAGCAATCAGCCCCAGCATTTT
TRBJ1-1 | - | - | TRBV4-1 | CASSQEGRGMNTEAFF | TGCGCCAGCAGCCAAGAAGGGAGGGGTATGAACACTGAAGCTTTCTTT
TRBJ1-5 | - | - | TRBV7-8 | CASSFRRDPSNQPQHF | TGTGCCAGCAGCTTTCGCAGGGACCCTAGCAATCAGCCCCAGCATTTT
TRBJ2-4 | - | - | TRBV11-2 | CASSLDHEVMHIQYF | TGTGCCAGCAGCTTAGATCACGAGGTTATGCACATTCAGTACTTC
TRBJ1-2 | TRBD1 | - | TRBV10-3 | CAISESTGHGYTF | TGTGCCATCAGTGAGTCGACAGGGCACGGCTACACCTTC
TRBJ2-1 | TRBD2 | few | TRBV7-3 | CASSPGYTGLVGNEQFF | TGTGCCAGCAGCCCCGGGTATACGGGACTAGTGGGCAATGAGCAGTTCTTC
TRBJ1-1 | - | - | TRBV2 | CASRQGTTTEAFF | TGTGCCAGCAGACAGGGCACGACCACTGAAGCTTTCTTT
TRBJ1-2 | - | - | TRBV20-1 | CSASLADLSHF | TGCAGTGCTAGTTTGGCAGACCTATCTCACTTC
TRBJ1-1 | - | - | TRBV27 | CASSLNRAYTEAFF | TGTGCCAGCAGTTTGAACAGGGCTTACACTGAAGCTTTCTTT
TRBJ1-3 | - | - | TRBV18 | CASSSLQNAYSGNTIYF | TGTGCCAGCTCATCCCTTCAGAACGCTTACTCTGGAAACACCATATATTTT
TRBJ1-1 | TRBD1 | - | TRBV28 | CASRPFGTGGLNTEAFF | TGTGCCAGCAGACCTTTCGGGACAGGGGGCCTAAACACTGAAGCTTTCTTT
TRBJ2-1 | - | - | TRBV4-2 | CASSQDGNLNLGGSYNEQFF | TGTGCCAGCAGCCAAGATGGAAACTTAAACTTAGGGGGCTCCTACAATGAGCAGTTCTTC